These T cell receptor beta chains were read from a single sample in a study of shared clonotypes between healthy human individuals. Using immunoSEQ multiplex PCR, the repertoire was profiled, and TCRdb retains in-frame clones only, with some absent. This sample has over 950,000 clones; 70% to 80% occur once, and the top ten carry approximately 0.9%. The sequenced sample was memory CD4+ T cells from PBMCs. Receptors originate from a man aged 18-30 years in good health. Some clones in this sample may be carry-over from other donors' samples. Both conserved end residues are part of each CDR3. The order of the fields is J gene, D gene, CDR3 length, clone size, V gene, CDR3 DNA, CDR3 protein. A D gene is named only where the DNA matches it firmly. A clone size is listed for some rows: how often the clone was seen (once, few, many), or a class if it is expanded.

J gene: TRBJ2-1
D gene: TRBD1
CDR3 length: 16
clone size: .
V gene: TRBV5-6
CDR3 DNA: TGTGCCAGCAGCTCGACCGGGACAGGGGACTACAATGAGCAGTTCTTC
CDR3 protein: CASSSTGTGDYNEQFF

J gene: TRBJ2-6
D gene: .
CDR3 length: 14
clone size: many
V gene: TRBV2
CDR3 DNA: TGTGCCAGCAGTGGGACAGCTGGGGCCAACGTCCTGACTTTC
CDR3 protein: CASSGTAGANVLTF

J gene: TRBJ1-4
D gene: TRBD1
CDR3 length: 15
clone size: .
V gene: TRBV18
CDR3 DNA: TGTGCCAGCTCACCATGGGACAGGGCGCACGAAAAACTGTTTTTT
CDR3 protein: CASSPWDRAHEKLFF

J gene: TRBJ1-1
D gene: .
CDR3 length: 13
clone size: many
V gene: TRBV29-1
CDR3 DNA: TGCAGCGTGTTCTCACAGGTGAACACTGAAGCTTTCTTT
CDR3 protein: CSVFSQVNTEAFF

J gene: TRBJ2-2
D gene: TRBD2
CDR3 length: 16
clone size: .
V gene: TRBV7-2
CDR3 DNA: TGTGCCAGCAGCCCACGACTAGCGGCGAACACCGGGGAGCTGTTTTTT
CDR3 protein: CASSPRLAANTGELFF

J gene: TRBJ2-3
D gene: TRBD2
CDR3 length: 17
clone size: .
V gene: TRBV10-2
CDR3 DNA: TGCGCCAGCTCCGGGGGGATTCGGACTTCTAGGTCAGATACGCAGTATTTT
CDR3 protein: CASSGGIRTSRSDTQYF

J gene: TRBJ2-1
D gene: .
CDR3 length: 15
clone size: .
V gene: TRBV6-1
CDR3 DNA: TGTGCCAGCAGCCACTACGAGGGACCGTACAATGAGCAGTTCTTC
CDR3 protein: CASSHYEGPYNEQFF

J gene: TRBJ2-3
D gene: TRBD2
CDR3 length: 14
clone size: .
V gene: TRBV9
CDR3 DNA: TGTGCCAGCAGAAGAGGACTAGCCGCAGATACGCAGTATTTT
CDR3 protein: CASRRGLAADTQYF

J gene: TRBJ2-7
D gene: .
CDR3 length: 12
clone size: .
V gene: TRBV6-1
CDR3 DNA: TGTGCCAGCAACCTGGGAACCTACGAGCAGTACTTC
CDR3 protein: CASNLGTYEQYF

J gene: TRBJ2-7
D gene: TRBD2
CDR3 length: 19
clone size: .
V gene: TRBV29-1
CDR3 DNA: TGCAGCGCCGCCGGGCTTGGGCCCCGACTAGCGGGGAGGGCGGACGAGCAGTACTTC
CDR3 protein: CSAAGLGPRLAGRADEQYF

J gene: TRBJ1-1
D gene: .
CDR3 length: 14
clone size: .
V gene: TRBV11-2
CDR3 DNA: TGTGCCAGCAGCTCCCCACTCGACAGGTCTGAAGCTTTCTTT
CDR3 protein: CASSSPLDRSEAFF

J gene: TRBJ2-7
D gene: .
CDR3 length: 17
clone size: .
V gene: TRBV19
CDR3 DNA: TGTGCCAGTAGTGTAACCTTAATCGGGCCCGACAGCAGGGAGCAGTACTTC
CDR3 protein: CASSVTLIGPDSREQYF

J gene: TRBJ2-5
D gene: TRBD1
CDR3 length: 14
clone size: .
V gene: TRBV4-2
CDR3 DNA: TGTGCCAGTTCCCAGGGGGTAGGTCAAGAGACCCAGTACTTC
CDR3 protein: CASSQGVGQETQYF

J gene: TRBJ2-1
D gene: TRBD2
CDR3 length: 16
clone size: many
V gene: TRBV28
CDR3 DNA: TGTGCCAGCAGACCACTTGGGACTAGGGGGGACCATGAGCAGTTCTTC
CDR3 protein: CASRPLGTRGDHEQFF

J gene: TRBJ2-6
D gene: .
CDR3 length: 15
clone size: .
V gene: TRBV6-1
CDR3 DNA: TGTGCCAGCAGTGAAGCGCTTCCGGGTTGGTCCGTCCTGACTTTC
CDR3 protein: CASSEALPGWSVLTF

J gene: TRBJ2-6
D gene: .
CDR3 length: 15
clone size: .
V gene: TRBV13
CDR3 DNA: TGTGCCAGCAGCTTATTGTCGGGAGGGGCCAACGTCCTGACTTTC
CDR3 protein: CASSLLSGGANVLTF

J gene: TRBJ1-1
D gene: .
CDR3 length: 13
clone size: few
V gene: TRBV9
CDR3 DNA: TGTGCCAGCAGCGTAGCTCTGAACACTGAAGCTTTCTTT
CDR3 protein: CASSVALNTEAFF

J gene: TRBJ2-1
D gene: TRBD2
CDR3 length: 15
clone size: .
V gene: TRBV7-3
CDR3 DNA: TGTGCCAGCAGCCAGACTAGCGGGGGGTACAATGAGCAGTTCTTC
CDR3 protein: CASSQTSGGYNEQFF

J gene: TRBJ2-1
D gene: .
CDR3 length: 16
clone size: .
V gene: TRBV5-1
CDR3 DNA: TGCGCCAGCAGCTCGGTTGAGGGCCGGTCCTACAATGAGCAGTTCTTC
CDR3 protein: CASSSVEGRSYNEQFF

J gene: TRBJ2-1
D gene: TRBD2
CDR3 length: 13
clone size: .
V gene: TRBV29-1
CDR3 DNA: TGCAGCGCTCAGGGACTAGCGGGAGGGAAGCAGTTCTTC
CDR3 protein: CSAQGLAGGKQFF

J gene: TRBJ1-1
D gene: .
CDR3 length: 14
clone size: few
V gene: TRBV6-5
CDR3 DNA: TGTGCCAGCAGTTACGGCGTTGTGCACACTGAAGCTTTCTTT
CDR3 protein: CASSYGVVHTEAFF

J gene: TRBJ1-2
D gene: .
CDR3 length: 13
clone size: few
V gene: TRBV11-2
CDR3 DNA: TGTGCCAGCAGCTTAGGGTCGGGTAATGGCTACACCTTC
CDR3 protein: CASSLGSGNGYTF

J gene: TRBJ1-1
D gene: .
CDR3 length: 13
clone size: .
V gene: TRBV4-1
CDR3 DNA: TGCGCCAGCAGCCAAAGATTGAACACTGAAGCTTTCTTT
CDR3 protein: CASSQRLNTEAFF

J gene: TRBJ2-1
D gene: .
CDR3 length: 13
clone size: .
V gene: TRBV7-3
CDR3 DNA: TGTGCCAGCAGCTTAAATAGTCATAATGAGCAGTTCTTC
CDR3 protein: CASSLNSHNEQFF

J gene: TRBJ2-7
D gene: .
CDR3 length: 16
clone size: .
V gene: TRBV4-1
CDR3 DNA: TGCGCCAGCAGCCAAGATCTGGCAGGAACCTCCTACGAGCAGTACTTC
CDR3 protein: CASSQDLAGTSYEQYF

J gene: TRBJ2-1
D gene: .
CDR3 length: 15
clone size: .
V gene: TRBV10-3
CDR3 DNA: TGTGCCATCACCTCAGACGCCCCGTCCTACAATGAGCAGTTCTTC
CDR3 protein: CAITSDAPSYNEQFF